The present T cell receptor beta chain was sequenced within a study of blood T cells in healthy people across ages. Study-wide context: Per two T cells, template switching captured roughly one barcoded beta molecule.

The CDR3 loop spans 15 amino acids. Germline CDR1 MNHEY, CDR2 SVGAGI. Trimming left V 5 bases short and J 0 bases short, with 14 bases between. The second PCR ran roughly 6 to 12 cycles with a sample-barcoded 5' primer and J-beta primers. One entry per CDR3 protein results from TCRdb running MiXCR on the 5' RACE reads. The sample comprises roughly 650,000 distinct CDR3 sequences, less than 40% of which are singletons, and less than 20% rests with the top ten. This clonotype has ten or more counts. Staff drew approximately 9.1 milliliters of peripheral blood from each donor. The source is an elderly woman in good health. This sequence joins TRBV6-5 and TRBJ2-7; tentative D call: TRBD2 (8 bases). Sequenced input: blood. Here the CDR3 reads CASSAGGQHSYEQYF. CDR3 DNA: TGTGCCAGCAGTGCGGGGGGACAGCACTCCTACGAGCAGTACTTC.